Listed here is a single T cell receptor beta chain. Each TCR cDNA molecule carried a unique molecular identifier. MiXCR, run by TCRdb on the 5' RACE reads, gives a single entry per CDR3 protein. This sample has more than 85,000 distinct CDR3 sequences, with around 10% found just once. V lost 3 bases and J lost 2, with 13 bases in between. CDR3 size: 15 residues. CDR1 and CDR2 (germline): SGHRS, YFSETQ. Time point of the sample: sample taken at primary tumor resection. Unsorted tumor, nontumor lung tissue or cryopreserved PBMC supplied the whole RNA. Untreated early-stage non-small cell lung cancer patients, some 70 in total, were the donors. This specimen belongs to a study of spatial heterogeneity in lung cancer.

This material consisted of PBMCs, taken at surgery. The V call is TRBV5-1, the J call TRBJ2-3, with D perhaps TRBD1 or TRBD2 (6 bases each). This TCR was sampled from a male donor with early-stage non-small cell lung cancer. The CDR3 reads CASSWRGEFTDTQYF. The CDR3 DNA follows: TGCGCCAGCAGCTGGAGGGGGGAATTCACAGATACGCAGTATTTT.